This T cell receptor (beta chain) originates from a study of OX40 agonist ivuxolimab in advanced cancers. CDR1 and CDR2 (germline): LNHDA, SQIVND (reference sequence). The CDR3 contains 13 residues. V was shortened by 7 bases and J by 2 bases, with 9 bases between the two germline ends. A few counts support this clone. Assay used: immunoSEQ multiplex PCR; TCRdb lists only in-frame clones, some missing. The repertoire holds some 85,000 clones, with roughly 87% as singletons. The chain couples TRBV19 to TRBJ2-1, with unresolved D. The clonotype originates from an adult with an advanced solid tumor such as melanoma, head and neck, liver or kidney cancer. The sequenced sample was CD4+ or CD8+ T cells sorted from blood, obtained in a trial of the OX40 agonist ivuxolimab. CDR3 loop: CASKSFPYNEQFF. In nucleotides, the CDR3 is TGTGCCAGTAAATCTTTTCCCTACAATGAGCAGTTCTTC. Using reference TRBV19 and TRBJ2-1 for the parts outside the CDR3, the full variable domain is DGGITQSPKYLFRKEGQNVTLSCEQNLNHDAMYWYRQDPGQGLRLIYYSQIVNDFQKGDIAEGYSVSREKKESFPLTVTSAQKNPTAFYLCASKSFPYNEQFFGPGTRLTVL.